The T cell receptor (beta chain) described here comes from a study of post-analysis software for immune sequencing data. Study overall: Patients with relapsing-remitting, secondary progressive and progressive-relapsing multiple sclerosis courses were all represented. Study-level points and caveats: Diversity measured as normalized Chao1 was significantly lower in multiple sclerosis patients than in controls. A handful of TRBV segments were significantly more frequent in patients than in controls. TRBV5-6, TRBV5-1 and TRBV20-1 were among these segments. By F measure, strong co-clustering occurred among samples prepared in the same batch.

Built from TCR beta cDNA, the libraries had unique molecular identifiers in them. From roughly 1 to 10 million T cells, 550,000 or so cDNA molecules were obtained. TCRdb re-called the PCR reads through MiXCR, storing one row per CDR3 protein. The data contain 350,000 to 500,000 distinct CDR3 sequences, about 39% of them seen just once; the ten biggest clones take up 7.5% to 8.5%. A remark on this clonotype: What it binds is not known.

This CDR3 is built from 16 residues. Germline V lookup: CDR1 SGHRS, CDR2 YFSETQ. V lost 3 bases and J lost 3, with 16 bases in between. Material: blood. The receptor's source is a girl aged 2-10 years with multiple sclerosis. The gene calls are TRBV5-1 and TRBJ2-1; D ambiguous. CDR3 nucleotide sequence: TGCGCCAGCAGCTCGCCAAAGCGTTCGGTCTACAATGAGCAGTTCTTC. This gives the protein CASSSPKRSVYNEQFF.